Sequencing of this T cell receptor (beta chain) was carried out in a study of OX40 agonist ivuxolimab in advanced cancers. Collection of blood occurred at baseline, at cycle 4 day 1, and at cycle 7 day 1. Study-wide results and caveats: Circulating CD4+ and CD8+ T cells showed clonal expansion by week 6 at 0.1 to 3.0 mg/kg.

Sequenced by immunoSEQ multiplex PCR; TCRdb stores in-frame clones only, minus some. The sample shows about 13,000 clones, roughly 80% of them seen only once. Concerning this clone itself: As yet, its antigen is unknown.

CDR3 size: 13 residues. Germline loops: CDR1 SQVTM, CDR2 ANQGSEA. With 2 bases removed from V and 5 bases from J, the gap between germline ends came to 9 bases. V usage is TRBV29-1 and J usage is TRBJ2-2; D is unclear. This clonotype was sampled from an adult with an advanced solid tumor such as melanoma, head and neck, liver or kidney cancer. Sequenced material: CD4+ or CD8+ T cells sorted from blood, taken in a trial of the OX40 agonist ivuxolimab. In nucleotides, the CDR3 is TGCAGCGTTGAAAAGGGTTTTACCGGGGAGCTGTTTTTT. It yields the protein CSVEKGFTGELFF.